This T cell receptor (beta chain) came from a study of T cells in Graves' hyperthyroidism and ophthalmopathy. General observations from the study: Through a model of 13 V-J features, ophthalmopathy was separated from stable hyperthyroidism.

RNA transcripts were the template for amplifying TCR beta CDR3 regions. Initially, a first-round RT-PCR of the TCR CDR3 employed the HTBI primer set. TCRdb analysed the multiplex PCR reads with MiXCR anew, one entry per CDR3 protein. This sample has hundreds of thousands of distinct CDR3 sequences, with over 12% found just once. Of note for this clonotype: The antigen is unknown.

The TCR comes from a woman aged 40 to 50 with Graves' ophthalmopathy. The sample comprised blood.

The CDR3 sequence is CASRHSPPGARTEAFF. CDR3 in DNA: TGTGCCAGCAGACACTCCCCTCCTGGTGCCCGCACTGAAGCTTTCTTT. The rearrangement links TRBV6-2 or TRBV6-3 to TRBJ1-1; D unresolved. This CDR3 contains 16 residues. Looked up from germline, CDR1 is MNHEY and CDR2 is SVGEGT. Trimming removed 6 bases from V and 4 bases from J, with 21 bases in between.